A selection of T cell receptor beta chains follows, all from one sample in a study of early T cells in non-severe SARS-CoV-2 infection. TCRdb redid the calling of the 5' RACE reads with MiXCR, one entry per CDR3 protein. The table lists tens of thousands of distinct CDR3 sequences, over 5% of them singletons. The sequenced sample consisted of whole blood. The receptors stem from an adult who was a healthcare worker with PCR-confirmed SARS-CoV-2 infection or an uninfected control (not recorded which). The CDR3 runs from the conserved cysteine through the conserved F or W. D genes are given only for firm matches. Expanded clones get a size class; other rows say once, few or many, or leave the size out.

>few|TRBJ2-3|TRBD2|17|TRBV3-1
TGTGCCAGCAGCCAAGTTCACACCCCGGGAGGGGAAGATACGCAGTATTTT
CASSQVHTPGGEDTQYF
>many|TRBJ2-2|-|12|TRBV12-3/TRBV12-4
TGTGCCAGCTTGGGCGTACGCGGGGAGCTGTTTTTT
CASLGVRGELFF
>many|TRBJ1-1|-|11|TRBV2
TGTGCCAGCACTCTGAACACTGAAGCTTTCTTT
CASTLNTEAFF
>many|TRBJ2-7|-|15|TRBV11-2
TGTGCCAGCAGCTTAAAATGGCCTAGCGACAACGAGCAGTACTTC
CASSLKWPSDNEQYF
>many|TRBJ1-2|TRBD1|14|TRBV5-1
TGCGCCAGTCACCCGGGACAGTCGTTCGATGGCTACACCTTC
CASHPGQSFDGYTF
>many|TRBJ2-7|-|11|TRBV7-2
TGTGCCAGCAGCCCTCTGGACGAGCAGTACTTC
CASSPLDEQYF
>few|TRBJ2-7|-|14|TRBV12-3/TRBV12-4
TGTGCCAGCTCACCAAGACAGGTATTCTACGAGCAGTACTTC
CASSPRQVFYEQYF
>-|TRBJ2-3|-|13|TRBV5-6
TGTGCCAGCAGCTTGAACTCGGCAGATACGCAGTATTTT
CASSLNSADTQYF
>many|TRBJ2-1|TRBD2|13|TRBV11-3
TGTGCCAGCAGCCTTTTCGCGGGGGATGAGCAGTTCTTC
CASSLFAGDEQFF
>few|TRBJ2-2|-|15|TRBV6-5
TGTGCCAGCAGTCCCGAGGACGGTTACCCCGGGGAGCTGTTTTTT
CASSPEDGYPGELFF
>many|TRBJ2-7|-|13|TRBV10-3
TGTGCCAGTACCCAAAAGGCTCTCGCCGGGCAGTACTTC
CASTQKALAGQYF
>many|TRBJ1-1|-|13|TRBV20-1
TGCAGTGCTCAGAAACAGGAGAACACTGAAGCTTTCTTT
CSAQKQENTEAFF
>many|TRBJ2-1|TRBD2|12|TRBV20-1
TGCAGTGCTAGACTAGCGGACAATGAGCAGTTCTTC
CSARLADNEQFF
>many|TRBJ2-2|-|12|TRBV29-1
TGCAGCGTTGAAGACAACACCGGGGAGCTGTTTTTT
CSVEDNTGELFF
>many|TRBJ1-1|-|12|TRBV29-1
TGCAGCGTTGATTCGGGCGGATCAGAAGCTTTCTTT
CSVDSGGSEAFF
>many|TRBJ2-2|-|17|TRBV19
TGTGCCAGTAGAACGGGTATACTTCTTTCGAACACCGGGGAGCTGTTTTTT
CASRTGILLSNTGELFF
>many|TRBJ2-3|TRBD2|14|TRBV5-1
TGCGCCACATCAGCGGGAGGGCCGACAGATACGCAGTATTTT
CATSAGGPTDTQYF
>many|TRBJ1-6|-|15|TRBV12-3/TRBV12-4
TGTGCCAGCAGTTTCTCGGGAGAGGGGAATTCACCCCTCCACTTT
CASSFSGEGNSPLHF
>-|TRBJ2-6|-|14|TRBV7-9
TGTGCCAGCAGCTCTATCCCTGGGGCCAACGTCCTGACTTTC
CASSSIPGANVLTF
>few|TRBJ2-1|TRBD2|14|TRBV12-3/TRBV12-4
TGTGCCAGCAGTCCTACTAGCGGGGGGAATGAGCAGTTCTTC
CASSPTSGGNEQFF
>-|TRBJ2-1|TRBD1|16|TRBV9
TGTGCCAGCAGCGTCAACCCGGGACAGGGTATCGATGAGCAGTTCTTC
CASSVNPGQGIDEQFF
>many|TRBJ2-2|-|13|TRBV10-2
TGCGCCAGCAGTGAGCGGGACACCGGGGAGCTGTTTTTT
CASSERDTGELFF
>few|TRBJ1-6|TRBD1|15|TRBV4-1
TGCGCCAGCAGCCTTTCCGGGACAGGGGCTTCACCCCTCCACTTT
CASSLSGTGASPLHF
>few|TRBJ2-6|TRBD1|16|TRBV7-2
TGTGCCAGCAGCTTAGGGACAGGCCTTGGGGCCAACGTCCTGACTTTC
CASSLGTGLGANVLTF
>many|TRBJ2-7|-|12|TRBV12-3/TRBV12-4
TGTGCCAGCAGTTTAGCCGGGACCGAGCAGTACTTC
CASSLAGTEQYF
>-|TRBJ2-1|TRBD2|12|TRBV7-9
TGTGCCAGCAGTCCCGAGCGGGAGGGGCAGTTCTTC
CASSPEREGQFF
>-|TRBJ2-3|TRBD2|14|TRBV5-1
TGCGCCAGCAGCCAGGGACTAGCGGGAGACAAGCAGTATTTT
CASSQGLAGDKQYF
>many|TRBJ1-5|TRBD1|16|TRBV5-6
TGTGCCAGCAGTTACCGGGACAGGGGGCCCAATCAGCCCCAGCATTTT
CASSYRDRGPNQPQHF
>-|TRBJ2-1|TRBD2|15|TRBV7-2
TGTGCCAGCACACGTAGCGGGTATGGTAAAAATGAGCAGTTCTTC
CASTRSGYGKNEQFF
>-|TRBJ1-6|TRBD1|15|TRBV6-5
TGTGCCAGCAGACAGGGGATTATCTATAATTCACCCCTCCACTTT
CASRQGIIYNSPLHF
>many|TRBJ2-3|-|17|TRBV28
TGTGCCACCCACGCGAACGCGGCCAAAGCGGGCACAGATACGCAGTATTTT
CATHANAAKAGTDTQYF
>-|TRBJ2-3|-|12|TRBV28
TGTGCCAGCAGTTTGACCCCACCTACGCAGTATTTT
CASSLTPPTQYF
>many|TRBJ2-7|-|17|TRBV6-5
TGTGCCAGCAGTTTAGGCTTTGGTCAAGTAATGGCCCACGAGCAGTACTTC
CASSLGFGQVMAHEQYF
>many|TRBJ1-1|-|15|TRBV4-3
TGCGCCAGCAGCCAAGATCGTACGGGGAACACTGAAGCTTTCTTT
CASSQDRTGNTEAFF
>-|TRBJ2-2|TRBD2|20|TRBV20-1
TGCAGTGCTAGAGGTTTACGGGGTCTTCTAGCGGGAGTTAGCACCGGGGAGCTGTTTTTT
CSARGLRGLLAGVSTGELFF
>many|TRBJ2-7|-|11|TRBV25-1
TGTGCCAGCAGTGTTGGGTACGAGCAGTACTTC
CASSVGYEQYF
>many|TRBJ1-1|-|11|TRBV10-3
TGTGCCATCAGTGGTGTAGGGAGCGCTTTCTTT
CAISGVGSAFF
>many|TRBJ2-7|TRBD2|12|TRBV12-3/TRBV12-4
TGTGCCAGCAGTTTAGGGGGCGGGAGCAAGGACTTC
CASSLGGGSKDF
>-|TRBJ2-3|TRBD2|16|TRBV4-1
TGCGCCAGCAGCCAAGATGAGGCGGGAGTCACAGATACGCAGTATTTT
CASSQDEAGVTDTQYF
>many|TRBJ2-1|-|15|TRBV4-3
TGCGCCAGCAGCCAGGACCGTACCCCTTACAATGAGCAGTTCTTC
CASSQDRTPYNEQFF
>few|TRBJ2-3|-|14|TRBV20-1
TGCAGTGCTAGAGAGTCATTTCATTCGGATACGCAGTATTTT
CSARESFHSDTQYF
>few|TRBJ1-1|-|11|TRBV12-3/TRBV12-4
TGTGCCAGCAAGAAAGGCACTGAAGCTTTCTTT
CASKKGTEAFF
>many|TRBJ2-1|TRBD2|15|TRBV28
TGTGCCAGCAGGCTAGCGGGAGGGTTTCTCAATGAGCAGTTCTTC
CASRLAGGFLNEQFF
>many|TRBJ1-2|-|13|TRBV10-2
TGCGCCAGCACCCCTGGGGGGTACTATGGCTACACCTTC
CASTPGGYYGYTF
>many|TRBJ1-2|-|12|TRBV28
TGTGCCAGCAGTTTTTCGGCCGAGGGCTACACCTTC
CASSFSAEGYTF
>many|TRBJ2-5|-|16|TRBV5-4
TGTGCCAGCAGCCCGGCCCTACCGGGACAACAAGAGACCCAGTACTTC
CASSPALPGQQETQYF
>many|TRBJ1-1|-|16|TRBV5-1
TGCGCCAGCAGCACCGGGACATCTAGGACGAACACTGAAGCTTTCTTT
CASSTGTSRTNTEAFF
>many|TRBJ2-5|-|13|TRBV9
TGTGCCAGCAGCGTAAGCCCTGGGGAGACCCAGTACTTC
CASSVSPGETQYF
>many|TRBJ2-7|-|15|TRBV5-1
TGCGCCAGCAGCATCGGACAGACCGCAATGCACGAGCAGTACTTC
CASSIGQTAMHEQYF
>few|TRBJ2-3|-|11|TRBV29-1
TGCAGCGTTGGTACGAGAGATACGCAGTATTTT
CSVGTRDTQYF
>-|TRBJ2-7|TRBD2|15|TRBV28
TGTGCCAGCAGCCTTCGGACTAGCGGGAACTACGAGCAGTACTTC
CASSLRTSGNYEQYF
>few|TRBJ2-2|TRBD1|13|TRBV27
TGTGCCAGCAGACCAGGGGGCCCCGGGGAGCTGTTTTTT
CASRPGGPGELFF
>-|TRBJ2-1|-|15|TRBV3-1
TGTGCCAGCAGCCAGCAGCGAGTCTCCTACAATGAGCAGTTCTTC
CASSQQRVSYNEQFF
>few|TRBJ1-1|TRBD1|14|TRBV28
TGTGCCAGCAGACCGGGACAGGGGGTTTCTGAAGCTTTCTTT
CASRPGQGVSEAFF
>-|TRBJ2-2|TRBD2|15|TRBV5-4
TGTGCCAGCAGCCCTGGACTAGCGGGAGAGGGGGAGCTGTTTTTT
CASSPGLAGEGELFF
>many|TRBJ2-1|-|12|TRBV12-3/TRBV12-4
TGTGCCAGCACCCCTTTGATCCATGAGCAGTTCTTC
CASTPLIHEQFF
>many|TRBJ2-2|-|14|TRBV27
TGTGCCAGCAGTATCCACAGGGTCTCCGGGGAGCTGTTTTTT
CASSIHRVSGELFF